One and the same sample provided the 32 T cell receptor beta chains below, sequenced in a study of blood T cell repertoires in COVID-19. Assay used: immunoSEQ multiplex PCR; TCRdb lists only in-frame clones, some missing. The table has 350,000 or so clones, about 86% seen once. Material for sequencing was PBMCs or T cells enriched from blood (not recorded which). Every receptor here comes from a woman aged 40 to 50 with acute COVID-19.

The chain uses TRBV28 and TRBJ2-5, with D unclear. The CDR3 contains 12 residues. Trimming cost V 6 bases and J 5 bases, with 10 bases left between them. Germline V lookup: CDR1 MDHEN, CDR2 SYDVKM. Here the CDR3 reads CASRSNSETQYF. The CDR3 nucleotides read TGTGCCAGCAGGAGTAATTCGGAGACCCAGTACTTC.

J is TRBJ1-2 and V is TRBV5-1; D is undetermined. CDR1 is SGHRS, CDR2 YFSETQ, per germline. V shed 0 bases and J shed 1 base, with 7 bases lying between them. This CDR3 spans 14 amino acids. DNA of the CDR3: TGCGCCAGCAGCTTGGAGAGGCATAACTATGGCTACACCTTC. Its translation is CASSLERHNYGYTF.

V usage is TRBV6-4 and J usage is TRBJ1-1, with 8 bases matching TRBD1. Germline CDR1 MRHNA, CDR2 SNTAGT. The CDR3 has 14 residues. The J segment lost 3 bases and the V segment lost 7 bases, leaving 7 bases of the junction unmatched. CDR3 coding DNA: TGTGCCAGCAAAGTCGGACAGGGCGACACTGAAGCTTTCTTT. Translation: CASKVGQGDTEAFF.

V and J are TRBV15 and TRBJ1-2; weak D call: TRBD1 (6 bases). CDR1 and CDR2 (germline): LNHNV, YYDKDF (reference sequence). V was clipped by 0 bases and J by 6 bases, with 11 bases between them. The length of the CDR3 is 14 residues. The CDR3 DNA reads TGTGCCACCAGCAGAGATGGGGCAGGGGATGGCTACACCTTC. Translating it yields CATSRDGAGDGYTF.

This clone was observed once. The chain recombines TRBV5-1 with TRBJ2-2; TRBD2 agrees at 7 bases. Germline CDR1 SGHRS, CDR2 YFSETQ. Losses at the gene ends were 1 base for V and 1 base for J; bases not matched to a gene: 13. This CDR3 has 19 residues. The CDR3 DNA is TGCGCCAGCAGCTTGTTGGGGGTGCGAGCGGGACTGAACACCGGGGAGCTGTTTTTT. This sequence encodes CASSLLGVRAGLNTGELFF. Complete variable domain (other parts from reference TRBV5-1 and TRBJ2-2): KAGVTQTPRYLIKTRGQQVTLSCSPISGHRSVSWYQQTPGQGLQFLFEYFSETQRNKGNFPGRFSGRQFSNSRSEMNVSTLELGDSALYLCASSLLGVRAGLNTGELFFGEGSRLTVL.

This clone has just a few counts. This chain joins TRBV27 and TRBJ2-7, with D uncertain. Trimming left V 0 bases short and J 3 bases short, with 9 bases between. The CDR3 is made up of 14 amino acids. Germline lookup yields CDR1 MNHEY and CDR2 SMNVEV (reference sequence). The CDR3 region is CASSLSFQLYEQYF. DNA for the CDR3: TGTGCCAGCAGTTTATCGTTTCAACTCTACGAGCAGTACTTC.

The chain uses TRBV4-2 and TRBJ1-1; D uncertain. V shed 6 bases and J shed 11 bases, with 16 bases lying between them. Germline lookup yields CDR1 LGHNA and CDR2 YNFKEQ. The CDR3 sequence is 12 residues long. CDR3 protein: CASSHKLGLAFF. CDR3 in DNA: TGTGCCAGCAGTCACAAGCTGGGCTTGGCTTTCTTT.

V is TRBV9 and J is TRBJ1-2, with D unresolved. The CDR3 contains 14 residues. Germline V CDR1 and CDR2: SGDLS, YYNGEE. Between the trimmed V and J ends, which lost 3 bases and 4 bases, there was a span of 13 bases. The CDR3 loop reads CASSGPGVVYGYTF. Here the CDR3 DNA reads TGTGCCAGCAGCGGACCCGGGGTGGTCTATGGCTACACCTTC.

The rearrangement uses TRBV7-6 and TRBJ1-4; TRBD1 matches 7 bases. The length of the CDR3 is 18 residues. Losses at the gene ends were 4 bases for V and 0 bases for J; bases not matched to a gene: 11. Germline CDR1 and CDR2: SGHVS and FNYEAQ. In DNA, the CDR3 is TGTGCCAGCAGCTCCCTTCGGACAGGCGTTGCAACTAATGAAAAACTGTTTTTT. It yields the protein CASSSLRTGVATNEKLFF.

The J gene is TRBJ2-7, the V gene TRBV5-3; 7 positions agree with TRBD2. TRBV5-3 is known as an ORF, though its function is uncertain. CDR3 length: 14 amino acids. V lost 10 bases and J lost 4; bases outside the gene matches: 14. CDR3 protein: CAVRDRGRGYEQYF. CDR3 bases: TGTGCCGTCAGGGATCGGGGGAGGGGTTACGAGCAGTACTTC.

The sample holds one count of this clone. The chain joins TRBV12-3 or TRBV12-4 to TRBJ1-2, with a tentative D call TRBD1 (6 bases). The ends were cut back, 8 bases at V and 2 bases at J, with 12 bases in the middle. The CDR3 loop spans 13 amino acids. CDR3 loop: CASATRGNYGYTF. The CDR3 nucleotides are TGTGCCAGCGCCACCAGGGGCAACTATGGCTACACCTTC.

This chain links TRBV2 with TRBJ2-7; TRBD1 matches 7 bases. V was pared by 6 bases and J by 3 bases, with 8 bases of the junction left unmatched. CDR3 size: 14 residues. The germline V gene encodes CDR1 SNHLY and CDR2 FYNNEI. The CDR3 sequence: CASSTDRAHYEQYF. CDR3 in DNA: TGTGCCAGCAGCACCGACAGGGCGCACTACGAGCAGTACTTC.

The chain couples TRBV6-2 or TRBV6-3 to TRBJ1-5; perhaps TRBD1 as D (5 bases). CDR3 size: 17 residues. Trimming pared 5 bases from V and 1 base from J, leaving 18 bases between. The germline CDR1 and CDR2 sequences are MNHEY and SVGEGT. The CDR3 nucleotides read TGTGCCAGCAGTCCAGCAGACAGTGTAGGGAGCAATCAGCCCCAGCATTTT. Protein sequence: CASSPADSVGSNQPQHF.

In its sample, this clone was seen once. This sequence joins TRBV29-1 and TRBJ2-2; 8 bases are a match to TRBD1. From germline, CDR1 is SQVTM and CDR2 ANQGSEA. V was clipped by 4 bases and J by 6 bases; unmatched bases: 7. The CDR3 is 14 residues long. CDR3 nucleotide sequence: TGCAGCGTTGGAGGCAGGGGGCGGGCCGGGGAGCTGTTTTTT. Its translation is CSVGGRGRAGELFF.

The chain joins TRBV29-1 to TRBJ2-1; 10 bases are a match to TRBD2. There are 15 residues in the CDR3. CDR1 SQVTM and CDR2 ANQGSEA come from the germline V gene. Unmatched junction bases numbered 7, after V lost 2 bases and J lost 6 bases. CDR3 amino acids: CSVEKVSGRTNEQFF. The CDR3, as DNA: TGCAGCGTTGAAAAAGTTAGCGGGAGGACCAATGAGCAGTTCTTC.

The chain uses TRBV23-1 and TRBJ1-3; 10 bases map to TRBD1. TRBV23-1 is recorded as an ORF, its role being uncertain. The V gene end was trimmed by 4 bases and the J gene end by 0 bases; junction bases not matched to a gene: 12. The CDR3 totals 19 residues. CDR3 region: CASSPFYFGTGDSGNTIYF. CDR3 bases: TGCGCCAGCAGTCCATTTTACTTCGGGACAGGGGACTCTGGAAACACCATATATTTT.

The chain recombines TRBV20-1 with TRBJ1-2; weak D call: TRBD1 (6 bases). The CDR3 runs to 14 residues. Per the germline V gene, CDR1 is DFQATT and CDR2 is SNEGSKA (reference sequence). Trimming took off 3 bases at V and 3 bases at J, with 14 bases between the two ends. This CDR3 is CSASRQGRDYGYTF. CDR3 coding DNA: TGCAGTGCTAGTCGCCAGGGGCGGGACTATGGCTACACCTTC.

V is TRBV20-1 and J is TRBJ1-5; D is unresolved. Germline V gene data show CDR1 as DFQATT and CDR2 as SNEGSKA (reference sequence). CDR3 length: 13 amino acids. V lost 3 bases and J 5 bases, leaving 11 bases between the germline ends. CDR3 region: CSASSGVDQPQHF. Written as DNA, the CDR3 is TGCAGTGCTAGTTCCGGGGTGGATCAGCCCCAGCATTTT.

The chain has TRBV19 and TRBJ1-2; D is ambiguous. The CDR3 is made up of 15 amino acids. Germline CDR1 and CDR2: LNHDA and SQIVND (reference sequence). The V and J ends lost 6 bases and 2 bases respectively, with 16 bases between them. As DNA, the CDR3 is TGTGCCAGTAGGCAATCCTTGGCCGTCAACTATGGCTACACCTTC. Encoded protein: CASRQSLAVNYGYTF.

The chain links TRBV7-2 to TRBJ1-2, with 7 bases fitting TRBD1. V lost 1 base and J lost 8; bases outside the gene matches: 7. This CDR3 is built from 14 residues. CDR1 is SGHTA and CDR2 is FQGNSA in the germline V gene. CDR3 DNA sequence: TGTGCCAGCAGCTTAGAAGGGACAGTTGGGGGCTACACCTTC. Translating it yields CASSLEGTVGGYTF.

This clone was recorded a few times. V is TRBV5-1 and J is TRBJ1-2; no clear D gene. CDR1 and CDR2 (germline): SGHRS, YFSETQ. The CDR3 runs 17 residues. Trimming removed 3 bases from V and 1 base from J, with 19 bases in between. DNA of the CDR3: TGCGCCAGCAGCTGGACCCGGGGTTGGGTACGTAACTATGGCTACACCTTC. Its translation is CASSWTRGWVRNYGYTF.

The chain is built from TRBV6-5 and TRBJ1-2; D might be TRBD1 (6 bases). V lost 4 bases and J lost 4, with 16 bases in between. This CDR3 contains 15 residues. Looked up from germline, CDR1 is MNHEY and CDR2 is SVGAGI. The CDR3 sequence: CASSFRQVEVYGYTF. CDR3 sequence (DNA): TGTGCCAGCAGTTTTCGACAGGTGGAGGTCTATGGCTACACCTTC.

The chain combines TRBV7-6 with TRBJ1-3, with unresolved D. The germline CDR1 and CDR2 sequences are SGHVS and FNYEAQ. V shed 1 base and J shed 0 bases, with 7 bases lying between them. The CDR3 has 15 residues. In DNA form, the CDR3 reads TGTGCCAGCAGCTTAGACGGGAGCTCTGGAAACACCATATATTTT. It is translated as CASSLDGSSGNTIYF.

In its sample, this clone was seen once. The chain carries TRBV4-3 and TRBJ2-3; TRBD2 matches at 10 bases. Germline V lookup: CDR1 LGHNA, CDR2 YSLEER. The length of the CDR3 is 14 residues. V lost 3 bases and J lost 7; bases outside the gene matches: 4. CDR3 amino acids: CASSQGSGRYTQYF. In DNA, the CDR3 is TGCGCCAGCAGCCAGGGTAGCGGGAGGTATACGCAGTATTTT.

The V and J genes are TRBV19 and TRBJ2-5; 12 nucleotides agree with TRBD2. The CDR3 totals 16 residues. Unmatched junction bases numbered 4, after V lost 3 bases and J lost 2 bases. Germline loops: CDR1 LNHDA, CDR2 SQIVND (reference sequence). This CDR3 is CASSILLAGGQETQYF. In nucleotides, the CDR3 is TGTGCCAGTAGTATCCTACTAGCGGGGGGACAAGAGACCCAGTACTTC.

The rearrangement uses TRBV5-1 and TRBJ2-3, with 10 bases matching TRBD2. Losses at the gene ends were 6 bases for V and 2 bases for J; bases not matched to a gene: 6. CDR3 length: 15 amino acids. Germline CDR1 and CDR2: SGHRS and YFSETQ. The CDR3 protein is CASNAAGGYTDTQYF. The CDR3 coding sequence is TGCGCCAGCAACGCAGCGGGAGGGTACACAGATACGCAGTATTTT. The variable domain in full, completed from reference TRBV5-1 and TRBJ2-3, reads KAGVTQTPRYLIKTRGQQVTLSCSPISGHRSVSWYQQTPGQGLQFLFEYFSETQRNKGNFPGRFSGRQFSNSRSEMNVSTLELGDSALYLCASNAAGGYTDTQYFGPGTRLTVL.

This chain joins TRBV5-6 and TRBJ2-5; 11 nucleotides align to TRBD2. The CDR3 covers 18 residues. Germline V CDR1 and CDR2: SGHDT, YYEEEE. The V segment lost 4 bases and the J segment 2 bases; nucleotides outside the gene matches: 13. In nucleotides, the CDR3 is TGTGCCAGCAGCCCCGAGACTAGCGGGGCGAAGTTTCAAGAGACCCAGTACTTC. This encodes CASSPETSGAKFQETQYF. Full variable domain (remainder filled in from reference TRBV5-6 and TRBJ2-5): DAGVTQSPTHLIKTRGQQVTLRCSPKSGHDTVSWYQQALGQGPQFIFQYYEEEERQRGNFPDRFSGHQFPNYSSELNVNALLLGDSALYLCASSPETSGAKFQETQYFGPGTRLLVL.

This clone was counted once. V and J are TRBV5-1 and TRBJ1-1, with D perhaps matching TRBD1 (5 bases). CDR1 is SGHRS and CDR2 is YFSETQ in the germline V gene. The CDR3 is 15 amino acids. Between the trimmed V and J ends, which lost 2 bases and 7 bases, there was a span of 18 bases. CDR3 nucleotide sequence: TGCGCCAGCAGCTTTGGGACGGGGGTAGGGTTTGAAGCTTTCTTT. This translates into CASSFGTGVGFEAFF.

The DNA of the CDR3 is TGTGCCAGCATGGAGGGTAGGGTCGATACGCAGTATTTT. The encoded protein is CASMEGRVDTQYF. The gene calls are TRBV2 and TRBJ2-3; possible D gene TRBD2, 6 bases. In germline, CDR1 is SNHLY, CDR2 FYNNEI. The CDR3 contains 13 residues. Trimming cost V 7 bases and J 6 bases, with 14 bases left between them.

The rearrangement uses TRBV6-5 and TRBJ1-2; no clear D gene. Per the germline V gene, CDR1 is MNHEY and CDR2 is SVGAGI. The V end was cut by 6 bases, the J end by 5 bases, with 19 bases between. This CDR3 is 15 amino acids long. CDR3 residues: CASSRAAGEGYGYTF. CDR3 sequence (DNA): TGTGCCAGCAGCCGCGCGGCCGGGGAAGGGTATGGCTACACCTTC.

This chain uses TRBV6-2 or TRBV6-3 with TRBJ1-5, with TRBD1 matching over 10 bases. Germline V gene lookup returns CDR1 MNHEY and CDR2 SVGEGT. This CDR3 has 17 amino acids. V shed 5 bases and J 2 bases; nucleotides not matched to a gene: 9. CDR3 residues: CASSPPTGGWGNQPQHF. The CDR3 DNA is TGTGCCAGCAGTCCGCCGACAGGGGGCTGGGGCAATCAGCCCCAGCATTTT.

This clone was found once. V usage is TRBV3-1 (or the pseudogene TRBV3-2) and J usage is TRBJ2-1; 9 bases line up with TRBD2. Germline V lookup: CDR1 LGHDT, CDR2 YNNKEL (reference sequence). Trimming removed 0 bases from V and 8 bases from J; junction bases left unmatched: 14. This CDR3 region has 18 residues. In DNA, the CDR3 is TGTGCCAGCAGCCAAGACTCCCCCTCTAGCGGGATTTTTTATGAGCAGTTCTTC. This sequence encodes CASSQDSPSSGIFYEQFF.